These T cell receptor beta chains were read from a single sample in a study of blood T cell repertoires in COVID-19. Data came from immunoSEQ multiplex PCR; TCRdb stores just in-frame clones and leaves some out. The data contain under 95,000 clones, about three quarters of them singletons. Sequences were obtained from peripheral blood. Every receptor here comes from a man in his fifties or sixties with active or convalescent COVID-19. Each CDR3 is given with its conserved first and last residue. Each record gives: V gene, CDR3 length, D gene, J gene, clone size, CDR3 protein, CDR3 DNA. D genes are given only for firm matches. Clone size appears in some rows only: once, few, many, or a class for an expanded clone.

TRBV5-1	15	.	TRBJ2-1	.	CASSLYGGESNEQFF	TGCGCCAGCAGCTTGTACGGGGGTGAAAGTAATGAGCAGTTCTTC
TRBV4-3	14	.	TRBJ1-2	.	CASSQDRQGRSYTF	TGCGCCAGCAGCCAAGATCGGCAGGGGCGGTCCTACACCTTC
TRBV2	15	TRBD2	TRBJ2-1	.	CASSGSGGSYNEQFF	TGTGCCAGCAGTGGAAGCGGGGGCTCCTACAATGAGCAGTTCTTC
TRBV7-3	16	.	TRBJ2-2	.	CASSLSGTENTGELFF	TGTGCCAGCAGCTTAAGCGGGACAGAGAACACCGGGGAGCTGTTTTTT
TRBV11-2	17	TRBD2	TRBJ2-1	.	CASSPATSGSSYNEQFF	TGTGCCAGCAGCCCAGCCACTAGCGGCAGCTCCTACAATGAGCAGTTCTTC
TRBV2	15	.	TRBJ2-5	.	CASSRRFADPETQYF	TGTGCCAGCAGTCGACGGTTCGCGGATCCAGAGACCCAGTACTTC
TRBV2	14	.	TRBJ1-2	.	CASSEVLANYGYTF	TGTGCCAGCAGTGAGGTCCTAGCTAACTATGGCTACACCTTC
TRBV7-6	15	TRBD2	TRBJ2-3	.	CASTQLAGGTDTQYF	TGTGCCAGCACCCAACTAGCGGGGGGGACAGATACGCAGTATTTT
TRBV11-2	16	.	TRBJ2-3	.	CASSPPRDFHTDTQYF	TGTGCCAGCAGCCCCCCCCGGGACTTTCACACAGATACGCAGTATTTT
TRBV5-1	13	TRBD1	TRBJ1-2	.	CASSWQGADGYTF	TGCGCCAGCAGCTGGCAGGGGGCGGATGGCTACACCTTC
TRBV7-8	15	TRBD1	TRBJ2-2	.	CASSLQGRVTGELFF	TGTGCCAGCAGTTTACAGGGGCGGGTTACCGGGGAGCTGTTTTTT
TRBV11-2	15	TRBD1	TRBJ1-1	.	CASSLDGQGNTEAFF	TGTGCCAGCAGCTTAGACGGACAGGGGAACACTGAAGCTTTCTTT
TRBV2	12	.	TRBJ1-1	few	CASSDRGTEAFF	TGTGCCAGCAGTGACAGGGGCACTGAAGCTTTCTTT
TRBV2	15	.	TRBJ2-2	.	CASSEGRTNTGELFF	TGTGCCAGCAGTGAGGGCCGTACGAACACCGGGGAGCTGTTTTTT
TRBV5-1	21	TRBD2	TRBJ2-1	.	CASSLTPPSGGMSMTYNEQFF	TGCGCCAGCAGCTTGACCCCCCCTAGCGGGGGAATGTCTATGACCTACAATGAGCAGTTCTTC
TRBV18	15	TRBD2	TRBJ2-1	.	CASSPGGDGYNEQFF	TGTGCCAGCTCACCAGGGGGGGACGGCTACAATGAGCAGTTCTTC
TRBV5-5	15	TRBD1	TRBJ1-6	few	CASSLGQSYNSPLHF	TGTGCCAGCAGCCTGGGACAGAGCTATAATTCACCCCTCCACTTT
TRBV6-5	14	.	TRBJ1-2	.	CASRSGTPNYGYTF	TGTGCCAGCAGGTCCGGGACACCTAACTATGGCTACACCTTC
TRBV5-6	13	TRBD1	TRBJ2-7	.	CASSPETGGEQYF	TGTGCCAGCAGCCCAGAGACAGGGGGCGAGCAGTACTTC
TRBV7-2	13	TRBD2	TRBJ2-7	.	CASSLVYGGEQYF	TGTGCCAGCAGCTTAGTCTACGGGGGGGAGCAGTACTTC
TRBV3-1/TRBV3-2	14	.	TRBJ1-1	.	CASSWAGAETEAFF	TGTGCCAGCAGCTGGGCAGGGGCGGAAACTGAAGCTTTCTTT
TRBV7-2	15	TRBD2	TRBJ2-3	.	CASSLSGGFTDTQYF	TGTGCCAGCAGCTTGAGCGGGGGGTTCACAGATACGCAGTATTTT
TRBV4-1	16	TRBD1	TRBJ1-5	.	CASSQPTGGGNQPQHF	TGCGCCAGCAGCCAACCAACAGGGGGAGGCAATCAGCCCCAGCATTTT
TRBV30	13	.	TRBJ1-2	.	CAWSVQGVRGYTF	TGTGCCTGGAGTGTACAAGGGGTCCGTGGCTACACCTTC
TRBV4-3	17	.	TRBJ2-1	.	CASSQGSSLARYNEQFF	TGCGCCAGCAGCCAAGGGAGTAGCCTAGCACGGTACAATGAGCAGTTCTTC
TRBV30	15	.	TRBJ2-1	.	CAWSPWTGAYNEQFF	TGTGCCTGGAGTCCATGGACTGGAGCCTACAATGAGCAGTTCTTC
TRBV6-4	12	.	TRBJ2-5	.	CASTKGEETQYF	TGTGCCAGCACCAAAGGGGAAGAGACCCAGTACTTC
TRBV10-3	13	TRBD1	TRBJ1-2	.	CAISAGTGYGYTF	TGTGCCATCAGCGCGGGGACAGGATATGGCTACACCTTC